This is a list of T cell receptor beta chains from one sample in a study of radiation and T cells in renal cell carcinoma. Profiling relied on immunoSEQ multiplex PCR, and the TCRdb table lists in-frame clones only, not all of them. The sample holds about 170,000 clones, about 88% seen once. The sequencing used blood, collected from a patient whose treatment included radiotherapy and nephrectomy. These receptors were taken from a woman in her 50s with renal cell carcinoma. Each CDR3 is given with its conserved first and last residue. Each record gives: V gene, clone size, J gene, D gene, CDR3 length, CDR3 protein, CDR3 DNA. A D gene is named only where the DNA matches it firmly. The size entry is marked missing in some rows and otherwise reads once, few, many or a size class.

TRBV7-2	once	TRBJ1-1	NA	14	CASSFKWANTEAFF	TGTGCCAGCAGCTTTAAGTGGGCGAACACTGAAGCTTTCTTT
TRBV7-6	NA	TRBJ2-3	NA	14	CASSLGLGTDTQYF	TGTGCCAGCAGCTTGGGATTGGGCACAGATACGCAGTATTTT
TRBV6-1	NA	TRBJ1-6	TRBD1	14	CASSAGQGVVTLHF	TGTGCCAGCAGTGCCGGACAGGGGGTGGTCACCCTCCACTTT
TRBV9	NA	TRBJ2-1	TRBD2	20	CASSHPGLAGDLTAYNEQFF	TGTGCCAGCAGTCATCCTGGACTAGCGGGGGACCTCACCGCCTACAATGAGCAGTTCTTC
TRBV11-2	NA	TRBJ1-2	NA	13	CASSLGPNYGYTF	TGTGCCAGCAGCTTAGGCCCTAACTATGGCTACACCTTC
TRBV7-9	NA	TRBJ1-1	NA	13	CASSLHREAEAFF	TGTGCCAGCAGCCTCCACAGGGAGGCTGAAGCTTTCTTT
TRBV11-2	NA	TRBJ2-7	NA	12	CASSLLSYEQYF	TGTGCCAGCAGCCTCCTCTCCTACGAGCAGTACTTC
TRBV5-6	NA	TRBJ2-3	TRBD2	18	CASSSSGTSGGVTDTQYF	TGTGCCAGCAGCTCCTCGGGGACTAGCGGGGGTGTAACAGATACGCAGTATTTT
TRBV30	few	TRBJ1-1	NA	16	CAWSVLGGGRNTEAFF	TGTGCCTGGAGTGTACTAGGGGGGGGAAGGAACACTGAAGCTTTCTTT
TRBV7-9	NA	TRBJ1-2	NA	12	CANLRPPYGYTF	TGTGCCAACCTCCGTCCCCCCTATGGCTACACCTTC
TRBV2	NA	TRBJ2-3	TRBD2	13	CASQRGSTDTQYF	TGTGCCTCGCAGCGGGGGAGCACAGATACGCAGTATTTT
TRBV6-5	NA	TRBJ2-1	NA	11	CASREGSEQFF	TGTGCCAGCAGAGAGGGGTCAGAGCAGTTCTTC
TRBV19	NA	TRBJ1-2	NA	14	CASSIEDSNYGYTF	TGTGCCAGTAGTATCGAGGATTCTAACTATGGCTACACCTTC
TRBV9	NA	TRBJ2-7	NA	15	CASSRQGGNVYEQYF	TGTGCCAGCAGCAGACAAGGGGGAAACGTTTACGAGCAGTACTTC
TRBV18	NA	TRBJ1-6	NA	14	CASSPAGLDSPLHF	TGTGCCAGCTCACCAGCAGGGTTGGATTCACCCCTCCACTTT
TRBV5-1	NA	TRBJ2-1	NA	14	CASSLGQTSSEQFF	TGCGCCAGCAGCTTGGGACAAACTAGCAGTGAGCAGTTCTTC
TRBV4-3	NA	TRBJ2-1	NA	14	CASSQEPGGDEQFF	TGCGCCAGCAGCCAAGAACCAGGGGGGGATGAGCAGTTCTTC
TRBV20-1	NA	TRBJ2-7	TRBD1	11	CSARDSYEQYF	TGCAGTGCCAGGGACAGTTACGAGCAGTACTTC
TRBV12-5	NA	TRBJ1-2	TRBD1	15	CASGLDGQGAVGYTF	TGTGCTAGTGGTTTGGACGGACAGGGGGCGGTTGGCTACACCTTC
TRBV4-1	NA	TRBJ2-5	TRBD1	14	CASSRGTVGETQYF	TGCGCCAGCAGCCGAGGGACAGTTGGCGAGACCCAGTACTTC
TRBV19	NA	TRBJ1-1	TRBD1	16	CASSIWAGGEDTEAFF	TGTGCCAGTAGTATTTGGGCAGGGGGAGAGGACACTGAAGCTTTCTTT
TRBV9	NA	TRBJ2-7	TRBD1	16	CASSLTGTGGDHEQYF	TGTGCCAGCAGCTTAACCGGGACAGGGGGTGACCACGAGCAGTACTTC
TRBV18	NA	TRBJ1-1	TRBD1	15	CASSLETGGNTEAFF	TGTGCCAGCTCACTAGAGACAGGGGGGAACACTGAAGCTTTCTTT
TRBV11-2	NA	TRBJ1-6	NA	12	CASSFLSSPLHF	TGTGCCAGCAGCTTTCTCAGTTCACCCCTCCACTTT
TRBV7-2	NA	TRBJ1-2	NA	13	CASSLGGGDGYTF	TGTGCCAGCAGCTTAGGGGGGGGCGATGGCTACACCTTC
TRBV11-3	once	TRBJ1-4	NA	13	CASSPGPAEKLFF	TGTGCCAGCAGCCCAGGGCCGGCTGAAAAACTGTTTTTT
TRBV5-1	NA	TRBJ1-5	NA	14	CASSLAGGTQPQHF	TGCGCCAGCAGCTTGGCCGGGGGGACTCAGCCCCAGCATTTT
TRBV6-6	NA	TRBJ2-5	NA	14	CASLPGARGETQYF	TGTGCCAGCCTCCCGGGGGCGAGGGGAGAGACCCAGTACTTC
TRBV5-1	NA	TRBJ1-1	TRBD1	17	CASSPGQGSFLNTEAFF	TGCGCCAGCAGCCCGGGACAGGGGTCGTTTTTGAACACTGAAGCTTTCTTT
TRBV28	NA	TRBJ2-7	NA	15	CASSTNSAGAYEQYF	TGTGCCAGCAGTACAAACAGCGCAGGGGCCTACGAGCAGTACTTC
TRBV11-2	NA	TRBJ1-5	TRBD1	17	CASSTTTSQGGNQPQHF	TGTGCCAGCAGCACAACGACTTCACAGGGGGGCAATCAGCCCCAGCATTTT
TRBV11-2	NA	TRBJ1-1	NA	16	CASSLGAQNPNTEAFF	TGTGCCAGCAGCTTAGGAGCCCAAAACCCGAACACTGAAGCTTTCTTT
TRBV29-1	NA	TRBJ1-5	NA	15	CSVEVGVISNQPQHF	TGCAGCGTTGAAGTTGGCGTCATCTCCAATCAGCCCCAGCATTTT
TRBV5-4	few	TRBJ2-5	NA	15	CASSLVVGSQETQYF	TGTGCCAGCAGCTTGGTCGTAGGCAGCCAAGAGACCCAGTACTTC
TRBV5-8	NA	TRBJ1-2	NA	16	CASSPEQGARNYGYTF	TGTGCCAGCAGCCCAGAACAGGGCGCTCGTAACTATGGCTACACCTTC
TRBV5-1	NA	TRBJ1-6	TRBD1	16	CASSPNRGSTGSPLHF	TGCGCCAGCAGCCCGAACAGGGGGTCAACGGGATCACCCCTCCACTTT
TRBV19	once	TRBJ1-5	TRBD1	15	CASGPGQDSNQPQHF	TGTGCCAGTGGGCCGGGACAGGATAGCAATCAGCCCCAGCATTTT
TRBV10-3	NA	TRBJ1-4	TRBD1	15	CASTGGTATNEKLFF	TGTGCCAGTACAGGGGGAACGGCTACTAATGAAAAACTGTTTTTT
TRBV11-2	NA	TRBJ2-4	NA	17	CASSLGALENPKNIQYF	TGTGCCAGCAGCTTAGGGGCCCTTGAGAACCCGAAAAACATTCAGTACTTC
TRBV19	NA	TRBJ1-4	NA	16	CASSIMAGATNEKLFF	TGTGCCAGTAGTATAATGGCAGGTGCAACTAATGAAAAACTGTTTTTT
TRBV19	NA	TRBJ1-5	TRBD1	14	CASTAGQGNQPQHF	TGTGCCAGTACTGCAGGACAGGGGAATCAGCCCCAGCATTTT
TRBV5-1	NA	TRBJ1-4	NA	16	CASSLEDGTTNEKLFF	TGCGCCAGCAGCTTGGAAGATGGGACAACTAATGAAAAACTGTTTTTT
TRBV5-1	once	TRBJ2-2	NA	15	CASSLAPAGNGELFF	TGCGCCAGCAGCTTGGCCCCGGCAGGGAACGGGGAGCTGTTTTTT
TRBV25-1	NA	TRBJ2-7	NA	13	CASSNPPQYEQYF	TGTGCCAGCAGTAACCCACCCCAATACGAGCAGTACTTC
TRBV19	once	TRBJ1-2	TRBD1	14	CASTGTGGTYGYTF	TGTGCCAGTACCGGGACAGGGGGGACGTATGGCTACACCTTC
TRBV4-1	NA	TRBJ2-7	NA	16	CASSQDGWAGRYEQYF	TGCGCCAGCAGCCAAGACGGTTGGGCAGGCCGATACGAGCAGTACTTC
TRBV7-9	NA	TRBJ2-3	NA	13	CASSQPGSDTQYF	TGTGCCAGCAGCCAGCCGGGGTCAGATACGCAGTATTTT
TRBV5-1	NA	TRBJ1-1	NA	15	CASSLVGDGNTEAFF	TGCGCCAGCAGCTTGGTAGGAGACGGAAACACTGAAGCTTTCTTT
TRBV20-1	NA	TRBJ2-5	NA	10	CSARGETQYF	TGCAGTGCTAGAGGAGAGACCCAGTACTTC
TRBV7-2	NA	TRBJ2-5	TRBD1	15	CASSTITTGQETQYF	TGTGCCAGCAGCACAATTACGACAGGGCAAGAGACCCAGTACTTC
TRBV7-6	NA	TRBJ2-1	NA	14	CASSLPSRGNEQFF	TGTGCCAGCAGCTTACCCTCTCGGGGGAATGAGCAGTTCTTC
TRBV9	NA	TRBJ1-2	TRBD1	16	CASSQLPGQGSHGYTF	TGTGCCAGCAGCCAATTGCCGGGACAGGGCTCGCATGGCTACACCTTC
TRBV5-1	NA	TRBJ1-5	NA	13	CASSLGSNQPQHF	TGCGCCAGCAGCCTTGGGTCCAATCAGCCCCAGCATTTT
TRBV6-5	NA	TRBJ2-2	TRBD2	15	CASRPLAGNTGELFF	TGTGCCAGCAGGCCACTAGCGGGTAACACCGGGGAGCTGTTTTTT
TRBV18	NA	TRBJ1-4	TRBD1	17	CASSPPLFGTGRVKLFF	TGTGCCAGCTCACCCCCTCTCTTCGGGACAGGGCGGGTAAAACTGTTTTTT
TRBV9	once	TRBJ2-1	TRBD2	17	CASSVFERGNAYNEQFF	TGTGCCAGCAGCGTTTTTGAGCGGGGGAACGCCTACAATGAGCAGTTCTTC
TRBV30	many	TRBJ1-2	NA	14	CAWSVRDVDYGYTF	TGTGCCTGGAGTGTGAGAGACGTTGACTATGGCTACACCTTC
TRBV5-1	NA	TRBJ1-1	NA	17	CASSLGFRGEGNTEAFF	TGCGCCAGCAGCTTGGGTTTTCGCGGGGAGGGAAACACTGAAGCTTTCTTT
TRBV5-1	once	TRBJ2-3	TRBD2	17	CASSTRTSGGRTDTQYF	TGCGCCAGCAGCACCCGGACTAGCGGGGGGCGCACAGATACGCAGTATTTT
TRBV28	NA	TRBJ1-2	NA	13	CASPGPGGYGYTF	TGTGCCAGCCCGGGGCCGGGTGGCTATGGCTACACCTTC